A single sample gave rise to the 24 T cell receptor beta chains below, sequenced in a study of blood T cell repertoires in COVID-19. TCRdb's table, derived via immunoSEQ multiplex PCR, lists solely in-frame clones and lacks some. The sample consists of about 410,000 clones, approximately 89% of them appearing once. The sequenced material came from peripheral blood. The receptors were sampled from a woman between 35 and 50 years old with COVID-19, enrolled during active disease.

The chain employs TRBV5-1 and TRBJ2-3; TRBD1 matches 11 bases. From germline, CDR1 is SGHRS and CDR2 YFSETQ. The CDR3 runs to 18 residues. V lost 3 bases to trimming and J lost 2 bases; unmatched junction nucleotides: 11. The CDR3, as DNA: TGCGCCAGCAGCTCTGGACAGGGGGCGAGGGCCACCACAGATACGCAGTATTTT. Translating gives CASSSGQGARATTDTQYF.

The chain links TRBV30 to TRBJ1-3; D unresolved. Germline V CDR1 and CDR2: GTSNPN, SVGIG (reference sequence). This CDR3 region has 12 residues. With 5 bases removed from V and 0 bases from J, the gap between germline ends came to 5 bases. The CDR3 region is CAWGSSGNTIYF. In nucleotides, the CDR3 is TGTGCCTGGGGGAGCTCTGGAAACACCATATATTTT. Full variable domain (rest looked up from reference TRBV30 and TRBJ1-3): SQTIHQWPATLVQPVGSPLSLECTVEGTSNPNLYWYRQAAGRGLQLLFYSVGIGQISSEVPQNLSASRPQDRQFILSSKKLLLSDSGFYLCAWGSSGNTIYFGEGSWLTVV.

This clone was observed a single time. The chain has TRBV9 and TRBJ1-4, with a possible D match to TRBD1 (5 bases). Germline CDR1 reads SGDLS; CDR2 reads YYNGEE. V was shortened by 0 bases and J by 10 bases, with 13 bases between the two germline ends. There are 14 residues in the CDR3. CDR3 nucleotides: TGTGCCAGCAGCGTAGTCGGGGGGTCGGGAAAACTGTTTTTT. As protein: CASSVVGGSGKLFF.

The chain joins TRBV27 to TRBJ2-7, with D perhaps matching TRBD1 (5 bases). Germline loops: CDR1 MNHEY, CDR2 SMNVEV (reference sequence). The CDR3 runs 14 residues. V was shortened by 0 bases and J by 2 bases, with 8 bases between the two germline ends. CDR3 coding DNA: TGTGCCAGCAGTTTATCCCGACAGACCTACGAGCAGTACTTC. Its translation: CASSLSRQTYEQYF.

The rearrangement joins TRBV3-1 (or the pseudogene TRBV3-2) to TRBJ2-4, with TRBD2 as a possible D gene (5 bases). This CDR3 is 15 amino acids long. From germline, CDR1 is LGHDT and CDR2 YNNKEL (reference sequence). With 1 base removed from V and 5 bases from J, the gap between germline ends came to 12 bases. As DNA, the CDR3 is TGTGCCAGCAGCCAAGGCGGGCTAGGCCAAAACATTCAGTACTTC. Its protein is CASSQGGLGQNIQYF.

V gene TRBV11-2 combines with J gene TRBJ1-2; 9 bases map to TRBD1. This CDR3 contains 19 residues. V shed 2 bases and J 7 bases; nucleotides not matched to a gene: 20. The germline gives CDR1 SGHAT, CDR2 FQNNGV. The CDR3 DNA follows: TGTGCCAGCAGCTTATCACTACAGGGGGCGCGGCTGGGAGTAAGTGGCTACACCTTC. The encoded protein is CASSLSLQGARLGVSGYTF.

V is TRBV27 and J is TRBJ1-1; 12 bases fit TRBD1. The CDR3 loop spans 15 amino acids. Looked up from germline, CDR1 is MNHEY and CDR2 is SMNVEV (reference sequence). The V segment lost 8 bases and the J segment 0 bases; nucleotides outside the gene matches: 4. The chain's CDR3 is CASRDRGRVNTEAFF. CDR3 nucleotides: TGTGCCAGCCGGGACAGGGGGCGCGTGAACACTGAAGCTTTCTTT.

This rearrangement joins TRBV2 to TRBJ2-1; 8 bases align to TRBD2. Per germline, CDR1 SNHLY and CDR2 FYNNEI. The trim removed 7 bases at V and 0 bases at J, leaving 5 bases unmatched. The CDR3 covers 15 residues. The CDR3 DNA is TGTGCCAGCAAAAGCGGGGGAAGCTCCTACAATGAGCAGTTCTTC. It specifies CASKSGGSSYNEQFF.

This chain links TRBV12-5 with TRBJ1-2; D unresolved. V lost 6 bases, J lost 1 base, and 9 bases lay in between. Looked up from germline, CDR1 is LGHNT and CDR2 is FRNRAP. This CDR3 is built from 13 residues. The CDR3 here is CASGVGGNYGYTF. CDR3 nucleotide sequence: TGTGCTAGTGGAGTTGGAGGTAACTATGGCTACACCTTC.

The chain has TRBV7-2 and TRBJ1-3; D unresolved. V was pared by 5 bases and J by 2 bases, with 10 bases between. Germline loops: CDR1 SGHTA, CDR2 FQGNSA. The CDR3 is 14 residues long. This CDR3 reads CASSRRSPGNTIYF. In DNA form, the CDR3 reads TGTGCCAGCAGCCGTAGGAGCCCTGGAAACACCATATATTTT.

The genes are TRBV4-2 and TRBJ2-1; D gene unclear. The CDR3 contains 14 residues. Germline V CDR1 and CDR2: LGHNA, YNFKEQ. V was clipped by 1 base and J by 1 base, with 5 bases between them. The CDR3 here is CASSQVRSYNEQFF. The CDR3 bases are TGTGCCAGCAGCCAAGTTAGATCCTACAATGAGCAGTTCTTC.

CDR3 bases: TGTGCCAGCAGGAGAGTAGGAAACACCATATATTTT. This codes for CASRRVGNTIYF. V is TRBV2 and J is TRBJ1-3; no reliable D call. CDR1 and CDR2 (germline): SNHLY, FYNNEI. The V gene lost 6 bases and the J gene lost 4 bases, with 7 bases spanning the gap. This CDR3 has 12 amino acids. Variable domain in full (rest from reference TRBV2 and TRBJ1-3): EPEVTQTPSHQVTQMGQEVILRCVPISNHLYFYWYRQILGQKVEFLVSFYNNEISEKSEIFDDQFSVERPDGSNFTLKIRSTKLEDSAMYFCASRRVGNTIYFGEGSWLTVV.

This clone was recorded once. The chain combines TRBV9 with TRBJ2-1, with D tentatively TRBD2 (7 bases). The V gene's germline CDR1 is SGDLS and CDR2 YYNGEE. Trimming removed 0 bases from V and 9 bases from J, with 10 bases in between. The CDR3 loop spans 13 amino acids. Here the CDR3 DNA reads TGTGCCAGCAGCGTAGCTGGGGGGGCTGAGCAGTTCTTC. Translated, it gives CASSVAGGAEQFF. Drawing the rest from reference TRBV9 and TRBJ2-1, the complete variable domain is DSGVTQTPKHLITATGQRVTLRCSPRSGDLSVYWYQQSLDQGLQFLIQYYNGEERAKGNILERFSAQQFPDLHSELNLSSLELGDSALYFCASSVAGGAEQFFGPGTRLTVL.

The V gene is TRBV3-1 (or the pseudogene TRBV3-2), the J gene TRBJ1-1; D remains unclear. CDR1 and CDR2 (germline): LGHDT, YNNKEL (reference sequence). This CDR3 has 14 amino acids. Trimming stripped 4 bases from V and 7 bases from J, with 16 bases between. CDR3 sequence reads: CASSRVVGEGEAFF. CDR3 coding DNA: TGTGCCAGCAGCCGAGTCGTCGGGGAGGGTGAAGCTTTCTTT.

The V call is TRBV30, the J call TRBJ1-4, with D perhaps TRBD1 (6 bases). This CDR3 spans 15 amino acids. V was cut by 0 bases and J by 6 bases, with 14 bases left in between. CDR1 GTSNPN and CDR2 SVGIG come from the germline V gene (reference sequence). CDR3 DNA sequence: TGTGCCTGGAGTGTAAGAGGGGGAGTCCATGAAAAACTGTTTTTT. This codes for CAWSVRGGVHEKLFF. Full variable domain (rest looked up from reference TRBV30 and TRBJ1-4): SQTIHQWPATLVQPVGSPLSLECTVEGTSNPNLYWYRQAAGRGLQLLFYSVGIGQISSEVPQNLSASRPQDRQFILSSKKLLLSDSGFYLCAWSVRGGVHEKLFFGSGTQLSVL.

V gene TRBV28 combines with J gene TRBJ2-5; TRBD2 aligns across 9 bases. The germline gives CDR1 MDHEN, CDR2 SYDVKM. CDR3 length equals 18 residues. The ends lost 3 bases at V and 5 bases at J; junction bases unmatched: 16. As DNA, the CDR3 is TGTGCCAGCAGTTTGGGGACTAGCCCCTACCAAGGTACGGAGACCCAGTACTTC. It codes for CASSLGTSPYQGTETQYF.

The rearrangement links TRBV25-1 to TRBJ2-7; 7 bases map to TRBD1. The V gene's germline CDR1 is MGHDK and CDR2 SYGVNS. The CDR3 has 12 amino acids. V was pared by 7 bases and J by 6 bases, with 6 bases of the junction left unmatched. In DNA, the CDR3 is TGTGCCAGCAAAGGGGGCCCTTTCGAGCAGTACTTC. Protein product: CASKGGPFEQYF.

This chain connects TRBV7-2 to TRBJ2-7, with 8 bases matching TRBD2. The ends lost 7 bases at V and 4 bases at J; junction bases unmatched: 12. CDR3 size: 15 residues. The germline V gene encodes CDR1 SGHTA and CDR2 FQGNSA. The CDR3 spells CASTPGGGEWYEQYF. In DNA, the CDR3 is TGTGCCAGCACCCCCGGGGGGGGAGAATGGTACGAGCAGTACTTC.

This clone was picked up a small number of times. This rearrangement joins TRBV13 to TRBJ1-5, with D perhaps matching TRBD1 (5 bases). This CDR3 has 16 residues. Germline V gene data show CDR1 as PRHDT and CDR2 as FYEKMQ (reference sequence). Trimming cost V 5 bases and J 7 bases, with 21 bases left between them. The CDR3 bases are TGTGCCAGCAGCCATGGCGGGACTGCCTCGGGGCAGCCCCAGCATTTT. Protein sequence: CASSHGGTASGQPQHF.

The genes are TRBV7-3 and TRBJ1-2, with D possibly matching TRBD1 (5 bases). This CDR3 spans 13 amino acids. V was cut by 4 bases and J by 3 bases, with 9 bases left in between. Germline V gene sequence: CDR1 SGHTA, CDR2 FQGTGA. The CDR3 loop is CASSSGRDYGYTF. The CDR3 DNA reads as TGTGCCAGCAGCTCAGGGCGAGACTATGGCTACACCTTC.

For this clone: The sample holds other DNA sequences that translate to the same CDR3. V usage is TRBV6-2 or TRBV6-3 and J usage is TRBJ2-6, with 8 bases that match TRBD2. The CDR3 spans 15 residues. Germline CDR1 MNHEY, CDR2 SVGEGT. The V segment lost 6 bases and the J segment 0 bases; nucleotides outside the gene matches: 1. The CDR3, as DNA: TGTGCCAGCAGCCGGGGGGGCTCTGGGGCCAACGTCCTGACTTTC. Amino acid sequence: CASSRGGSGANVLTF.

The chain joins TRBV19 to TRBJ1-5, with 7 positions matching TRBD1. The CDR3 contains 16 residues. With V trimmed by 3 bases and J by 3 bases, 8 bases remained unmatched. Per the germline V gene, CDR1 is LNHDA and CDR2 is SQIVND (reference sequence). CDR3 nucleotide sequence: TGTGCCAGTAGTATTTACCCCGGGACAGTCAATCAGCCCCAGCATTTT. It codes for CASSIYPGTVNQPQHF. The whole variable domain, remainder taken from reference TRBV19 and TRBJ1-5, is DGGITQSPKYLFRKEGQNVTLSCEQNLNHDAMYWYRQDPGQGLRLIYYSQIVNDFQKGDIAEGYSVSREKKESFPLTVTSAQKNPTAFYLCASSIYPGTVNQPQHFGDGTRLSIL.

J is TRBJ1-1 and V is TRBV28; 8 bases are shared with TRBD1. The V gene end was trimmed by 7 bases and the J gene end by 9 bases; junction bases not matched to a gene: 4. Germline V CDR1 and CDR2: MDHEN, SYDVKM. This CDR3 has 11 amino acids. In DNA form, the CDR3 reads TGTGCCAGCAACAGGGGGGGCAAAGCTTTCTTT. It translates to CASNRGGKAFF. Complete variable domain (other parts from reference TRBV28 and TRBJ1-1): DVKVTQSSRYLVKRTGEKVFLECVQDMDHENMFWYRQDPGLGLRLIYFSYDVKMKEKGDIPEGYSVSREKKERFSLILESASTNQTSMYLCASNRGGKAFFGQGTRLTVV.

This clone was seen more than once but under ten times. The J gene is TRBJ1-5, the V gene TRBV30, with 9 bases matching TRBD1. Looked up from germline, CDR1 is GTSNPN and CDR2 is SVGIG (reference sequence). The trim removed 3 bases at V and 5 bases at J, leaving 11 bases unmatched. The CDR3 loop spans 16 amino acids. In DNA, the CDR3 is TGTGCCTGGAGCTTCACGGGGACAGGGATGGATCAGCCCCAGCATTTT. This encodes CAWSFTGTGMDQPQHF.